This T cell receptor beta chain was identified in a study of spatial heterogeneity in lung cancer. Turning to the study itself: Each time, sequencing found more beta-chain sequences than alpha-chain sequences.

Trimming took off 1 base at V and 2 bases at J, with 21 bases between the two ends. CDR1 is SGHRS and CDR2 is YFSETQ in the germline V gene. This CDR3 is built from 18 residues. TCR cDNA molecules each carried a unique molecular identifier. TCRdb re-called the 5' RACE reads with MiXCR, one entry per CDR3 protein. This table has more than 35,000 distinct CDR3 sequences, about 5% appearing once. The table lists this clonotype with many counts. Time point described: sample taken at primary tumor resection. Researchers sequenced whole RNA taken from tumor, nontumor lung or frozen PBMC without sorting. The sequence derives from a female donor with early-stage non-small cell lung cancer. The V and J genes are TRBV5-1 and TRBJ1-2; maybe TRBD1 (6 bases). The sample in question was PBMCs, obtained at surgery. CDR3 region: CASSLSPGQPRENYGYTF. CDR3 nucleotides: TGCGCCAGCAGCTTGTCACCAGGACAGCCTAGAGAAAACTATGGCTACACCTTC.